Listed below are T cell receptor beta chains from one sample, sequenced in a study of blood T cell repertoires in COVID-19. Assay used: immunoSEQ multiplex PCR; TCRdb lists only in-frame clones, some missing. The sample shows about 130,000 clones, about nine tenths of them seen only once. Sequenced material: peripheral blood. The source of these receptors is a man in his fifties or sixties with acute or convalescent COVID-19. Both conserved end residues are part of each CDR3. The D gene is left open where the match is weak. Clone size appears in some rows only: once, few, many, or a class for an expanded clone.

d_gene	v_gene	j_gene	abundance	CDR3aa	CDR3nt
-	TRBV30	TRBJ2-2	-	CAWTAGPHTNTGELFF	TGTGCCTGGACGGCGGGGCCGCATACGAACACCGGGGAGCTGTTTTTT
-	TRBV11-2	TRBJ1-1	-	CASSGPNTEAFF	TGTGCCAGCAGCGGGCCGAACACTGAAGCTTTCTTT
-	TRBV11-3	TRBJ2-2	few	CASSSAGELFF	TGTGCCAGCAGCTCTGCCGGGGAGCTGTTTTTT
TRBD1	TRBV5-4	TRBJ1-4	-	CASSPTGTANEKLFF	TGTGCCAGCAGTCCAACCGGGACAGCTAATGAAAAACTGTTTTTT
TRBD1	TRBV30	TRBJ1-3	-	CACRPLDRGNTIYF	TGTGCCTGTCGACCCTTGGACAGGGGAAACACCATATATTTT
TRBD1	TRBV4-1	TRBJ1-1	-	CASSSRDRGGTEAFF	TGCGCCAGCAGCTCGAGGGACAGGGGAGGAACTGAAGCTTTCTTT
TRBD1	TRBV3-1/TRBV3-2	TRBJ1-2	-	CASSPGTGGRNGYTF	TGTGCCAGCAGTCCCGGGACAGGGGGCAGAAATGGCTACACCTTC
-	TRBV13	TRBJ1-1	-	CASSDRIQGENTEAFF	TGTGCCAGCAGCGACCGGATTCAGGGCGAGAACACTGAAGCTTTCTTT
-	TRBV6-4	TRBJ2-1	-	CASSDSNRYNEQFF	TGTGCCAGCAGTGACTCGAACAGGTACAATGAGCAGTTCTTC
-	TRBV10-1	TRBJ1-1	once	CASSWGGTEAFF	TGCGCCAGCTCCTGGGGGGGAACTGAAGCTTTCTTT
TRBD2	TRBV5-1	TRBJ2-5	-	CASSPPGLYYFQETQYF	TGCGCCAGCAGCCCTCCGGGACTATACTACTTCCAAGAGACCCAGTACTTC
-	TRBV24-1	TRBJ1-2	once	CATSEGRNYGYTF	TGTGCCACCAGTGAAGGGAGGAACTATGGCTACACCTTC
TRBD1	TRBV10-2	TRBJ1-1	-	CASRDRGFPGTEAFF	TGCGCCAGCAGGGACAGGGGATTCCCGGGCACTGAAGCTTTCTTT
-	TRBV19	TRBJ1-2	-	CASTIRAGREDYGYTF	TGTGCCAGTACCATCAGGGCGGGGAGAGAGGACTATGGCTACACCTTC
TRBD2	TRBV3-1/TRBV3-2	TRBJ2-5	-	CASSPRFWEGGETQYF	TGTGCCAGCAGCCCCCGGTTCTGGGAGGGTGGAGAGACCCAGTACTTC
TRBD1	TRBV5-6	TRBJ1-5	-	CASSFNLGGTGQPQHF	TGTGCCAGCAGCTTCAACCTCGGAGGGACAGGGCAGCCCCAGCATTTT
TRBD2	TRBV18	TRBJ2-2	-	CASSPGLAARNTGELFF	TGTGCCAGCTCACCAGGGCTAGCGGCCAGGAACACCGGGGAGCTGTTTTTT
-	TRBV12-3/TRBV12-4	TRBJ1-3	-	CASSFRGVDTIYF	TGTGCCAGCAGTTTCCGGGGAGTAGACACCATATATTTT
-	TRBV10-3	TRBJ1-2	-	CAISESRVWGYTF	TGTGCCATCAGTGAGTCCAGGGTATGGGGCTACACCTTC
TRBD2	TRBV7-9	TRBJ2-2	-	CASSLSGGFTGELFF	TGTGCCAGCAGCTTGAGCGGGGGGTTCACCGGGGAGCTGTTTTTT
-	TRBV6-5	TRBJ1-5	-	CASTQTGGQPQHF	TGTGCCAGTACCCAGACCGGGGGACAGCCCCAGCATTTT
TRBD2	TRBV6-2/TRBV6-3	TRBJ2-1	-	CASSGGSSYNEQFF	TGTGCCAGTAGCGGGGGGAGCTCCTACAATGAGCAGTTCTTC
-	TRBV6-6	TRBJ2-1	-	CASSPPSVEQFF	TGTGCCAGCAGCCCACCTAGCGTAGAGCAGTTCTTC
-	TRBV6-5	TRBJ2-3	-	CASSYSGARTDTQYF	TGTGCCAGCAGTTACTCGGGGGCGCGCACAGATACGCAGTATTTT
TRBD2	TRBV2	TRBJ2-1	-	CASRALAGLYNEQFF	TGTGCCAGCAGGGCATTAGCGGGCCTTTACAATGAGCAGTTCTTC
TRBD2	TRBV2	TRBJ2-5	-	CASSASGRARETQYF	TGTGCCAGCAGTGCGAGCGGGAGGGCCCGGGAGACCCAGTACTTC
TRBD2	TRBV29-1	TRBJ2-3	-	CSVKSGLAGTDTQYF	TGCAGCGTTAAATCCGGGCTAGCGGGCACAGATACGCAGTATTTT
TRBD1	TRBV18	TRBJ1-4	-	CASSPQIVGQAGEKLFF	TGTGCCAGCTCACCACAAATTGTCGGACAGGCGGGTGAAAAACTGTTTTTT
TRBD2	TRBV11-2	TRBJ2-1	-	CASDRGFVGTSGMYEQFF	TGTGCCAGTGACAGGGGCTTTGTCGGGACTAGCGGGATGTATGAGCAGTTCTTC
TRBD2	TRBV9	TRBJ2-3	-	CASSASSGGLDTQYF	TGTGCCAGCAGCGCAAGCAGCGGGGGGCTGGATACGCAGTATTTT
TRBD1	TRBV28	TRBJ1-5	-	CASSYPGTGRPQPQHF	TGTGCCAGCTCTTATCCCGGGACAGGGAGACCTCAGCCCCAGCATTTT
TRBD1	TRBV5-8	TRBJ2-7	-	CASSRTGVSYEQYF	TGTGCCAGCAGCCGGACAGGGGTCTCCTACGAGCAGTACTTC
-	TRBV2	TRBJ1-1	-	CASTGIGTEAFF	TGTGCCAGCACGGGGATCGGAACTGAAGCTTTCTTT
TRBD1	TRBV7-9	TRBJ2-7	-	CASSLLGTGPNEQYF	TGTGCCAGCAGCTTATTAGGGACAGGGCCCAACGAGCAGTACTTC
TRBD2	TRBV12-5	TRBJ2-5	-	CASGGLAGGSQETQYF	TGTGCTAGTGGTGGACTAGCGGGGGGGAGCCAAGAGACCCAGTACTTC
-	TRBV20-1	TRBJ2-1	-	CSASPGHSYNEQFF	TGCAGTGCTAGTCCCGGACACTCCTACAATGAGCAGTTCTTC
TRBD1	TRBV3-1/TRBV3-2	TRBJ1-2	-	CASSTLDRGFGGYTF	TGTGCCAGCAGTACTCTGGACAGGGGATTCGGGGGCTACACCTTC
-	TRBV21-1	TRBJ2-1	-	CASSSPGLSSYNEQFF	TGTGCCAGCAGCAGCCCGGGTCTGAGCTCCTACAATGAGCAGTTCTTC
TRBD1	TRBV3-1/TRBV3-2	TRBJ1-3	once	CASSQRDRGNTIYF	TGTGCCAGCAGCCAAAGGGACAGGGGAAACACCATATATTTT
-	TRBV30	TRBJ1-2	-	CAWSVQGWSNGYTF	TGTGCCTGGAGTGTACAGGGTTGGAGCAATGGCTACACCTTC